These 3 T cell receptor beta chains came from one sample sequenced in a study of identical twins. TCRdb reprocessed the 5' RACE reads with MiXCR, giving one entry per CDR3 protein. The top ten hold roughly 0.3% of the sample, which has 1,800,000 or so distinct CDR3 sequences, about 30% seen once. The sample consisted of cord blood. The source of these receptors is a newborn girl in good health.

The CDR3 DNA reads TGTGCCATCAGGGGGCGGGGGGGCCGGAATGAGCAGTTCTTC. Protein: CAIRGRGGRNEQFF. The chain joins TRBV10-3 to TRBJ2-1, with 9 positions matching TRBD2. J was trimmed by 7 bases and V by 6 bases; bases with no gene match: 7. Germline loops: CDR1 ENHRY, CDR2 SYGVKD. This CDR3 is built from 14 residues.

With respect to this clonotype: This may come from a read error, since a much larger clone is one base off. The V call is TRBV7-2, the J call TRBJ2-4; D is unclear. The J call may be wrong; the DNA end is better matched by TRBJ2-7. The CDR3 extends over 14 amino acids. The germline V gene has CDR1 SGHTA and CDR2 FQGNSA. The CDR3 coding sequence is TGTGCCGGCAGCTTCGAGTTCGGAGAGTACGAGCAGTACTTC. As protein: CAGSFEFGEYEQYF.

This rearrangement joins TRBV10-3 to TRBJ1-5, with 8 bases matching TRBD1. Germline CDR1 and CDR2: ENHRY and SYGVKD. V dropped 6 bases and J dropped 7; count of bases not matched to a gene: 5. CDR3 length: 13 residues. CDR3 in amino acids: CAIRDREGQPQHF. CDR3 in DNA: TGTGCCATCAGGGACAGGGAGGGGCAGCCCCAGCATTTT.